These T cell receptor beta chains were read from a single sample in a study of T cells in Graves' hyperthyroidism and ophthalmopathy. TCRdb reanalysed the multiplex PCR reads using MiXCR and keeps one entry per CDR3 protein. Among under 350,000 distinct CDR3 sequences listed, about 18% were seen once. Material for sequencing was blood. All receptors derive from a woman aged 45 to 65 with Graves' hyperthyroidism. The CDR3 runs from the conserved cysteine through the conserved F or W. Fields, in order: clone size, V gene, J gene, D gene, CDR3 protein, CDR3 DNA. D genes are given only for firm matches. Only part of the rows carry a size: once, few, many, or a class if the clone is expanded.

>-|TRBV19|TRBJ1-1|-
CASSAGTTRRAFF
TGTGCCAGTAGTGCGGGGACAACCCGGAGAGCTTTCTTT
>-|TRBV2|TRBJ1-2|-
CASSEATENYGYTF
TGTGCCAGCAGTGAAGCGACAGAAAACTATGGCTACACCTTC
>-|TRBV9|TRBJ2-7|-
CASSGRSDGPLQYF
TGTGCCAGCAGCGGGCGATCAGACGGTCCCTTGCAGTACTTC
>many|TRBV28|TRBJ2-2|-
CASSLAEAGELFF
TGTGCCAGCAGTTTAGCGGAGGCCGGGGAGCTGTTTTTT
>-|TRBV10-2|TRBJ2-7|TRBD1
CASSDGTGWGYEQYF
TGCGCCAGCAGTGACGGGACAGGGTGGGGCTACGAGCAGTACTTC
>-|TRBV19|TRBJ2-7|TRBD1
CASSQGDYEQYF
TGTGCCAGTAGCCAGGGGGACTACGAGCAGTACTTC
>few|TRBV19|TRBJ1-5|-
CASSIQQGSNQPQHF
TGTGCCAGTAGTATTCAACAGGGTAGCAATCAGCCCCAGCATTTT
>few|TRBV29-1|TRBJ2-7|TRBD1
CSVGTGDWAYEQYF
TGCAGCGTAGGGACAGGGGACTGGGCCTACGAGCAGTACTTC
>few|TRBV28|TRBJ1-6|TRBD1
CASTSGGGRRDSPLHF
TGTGCCAGCACCTCAGGGGGGGGGAGAAGAGATTCACCCCTCCACTTT
>-|TRBV10-3|TRBJ1-1|-
CAISERGAGDTEAFF
TGTGCCATCAGTGAGAGGGGGGCTGGGGACACTGAAGCTTTCTTT
>-|TRBV5-1|TRBJ1-3|TRBD1
CASGSGTAGNTIYF
TGCGCCAGCGGTTCGGGGACAGCTGGAAACACCATATATTTT
>few|TRBV29-1|TRBJ1-1|TRBD1
CSADRDTEAFF
TGCAGCGCCGACAGGGACACTGAAGCTTTCTTT
>-|TRBV4-1|TRBJ2-2|TRBD1
CASRLGQSNTGELFF
TGCGCCAGCAGATTGGGACAGTCGAACACCGGGGAGCTGTTTTTT
>many|TRBV27|TRBJ1-1|-
CASSSLDLISHTEAFF
TGTGCCAGCAGTTCCCTGGACCTTATCAGCCACACTGAAGCTTTCTTT
>-|TRBV20-1|TRBJ2-1|TRBD2
CSARDWRRAGDSYNEQFF
TGCAGTGCTAGAGATTGGCGTAGAGCGGGGGACTCCTACAATGAGCAGTTCTTC
>many|TRBV11-2|TRBJ2-2|-
CASSRGRPGELFF
TGTGCCAGCAGCCGAGGCCGTCCCGGGGAGCTGTTTTTT
>many|TRBV28|TRBJ2-7|TRBD2
CASSLWTSGGAYEQYF
TGTGCCAGCAGTTTGTGGACTAGCGGGGGAGCCTACGAGCAGTACTTC
>many|TRBV5-5|TRBJ2-4|-
CASSTRFEVSGNIQYF
TGTGCCAGCAGCACCCGGTTTGAGGTGTCGGGCAACATTCAGTACTTC
>many|TRBV2|TRBJ1-2|-
CASSVVLEGYTF
TGTGCCAGCAGTGTTGTGTTGGAAGGCTACACCTTC
>many|TRBV5-1|TRBJ2-1|TRBD1
CASSVRDRVGEQFF
TGCGCCAGCAGCGTACGGGACAGGGTAGGCGAGCAGTTCTTC
>few|TRBV6-2/TRBV6-3|TRBJ2-7|TRBD2
CASNELLAGSYEQYF
TGTGCCAGCAATGAGCTACTAGCGGGAAGCTACGAGCAGTACTTC
>many|TRBV6-6|TRBJ2-7|-
CASSYLGWVGRVRTHEQYF
TGTGCCAGCAGTTACCTTGGATGGGTAGGCAGGGTAAGGACCCACGAGCAGTACTTC
>few|TRBV7-2|TRBJ2-6|-
CASSLMARANSGANVLTF
TGTGCCAGCAGCTTAATGGCCAGGGCTAACTCTGGGGCCAACGTCCTGACTTTC
>-|TRBV25-1|TRBJ1-5|-
CASSELGNQPQHF
TGTGCCAGCAGTGAATTAGGGAATCAGCCCCAGCATTTT
>few|TRBV30|TRBJ1-2|-
CAWRDGPLSGYTF
TGTGCCTGGAGGGACGGCCCCTTGAGCGGCTACACCTTC
>-|TRBV10-2|TRBJ1-1|-
CASSESYTEAFF
TGCGCCAGCAGTGAGTCGTACACTGAAGCTTTCTTT
>-|TRBV18|TRBJ2-3|TRBD2
CATTTSGTDTQYF
TGTGCCACTACGACTAGCGGCACAGATACGCAGTATTTT
>many|TRBV20-1|TRBJ2-7|-
CSARFGVASYEQYF
TGCAGTGCTAGATTCGGGGTGGCGTCCTACGAGCAGTACTTC
>-|TRBV30|TRBJ1-1|-
CAWSEHAVTEAFF
TGTGCCTGGAGTGAACATGCTGTCACTGAAGCTTTCTTT
>few|TRBV7-9|TRBJ1-3|-
CASSLTGTGRNTIYF
TGTGCCAGCAGCTTAACGGGGACGGGGAGAAACACCATATATTTT
>-|TRBV7-2|TRBJ1-5|-
CASSLAGRGNQPQHF
TGTGCCAGCAGCTTAGCCGGGAGGGGGAATCAGCCCCAGCATTTT
>-|TRBV19|TRBJ2-7|TRBD1
CASSIDPGQGIYEQYF
TGTGCCAGTAGTATAGATCCCGGACAGGGGATTTACGAGCAGTACTTC
>few|TRBV7-8|TRBJ2-7|TRBD2
CASSPRTSGGYEQYF
TGTGCCAGCAGCCCCCGGACTAGCGGAGGCTACGAGCAGTACTTC
>-|TRBV20-1|TRBJ2-1|TRBD2
CSARGDYRNEQFF
TGCAGTGCTAGGGGGGACTACCGAAATGAGCAGTTCTTC
>few|TRBV13|TRBJ1-2|TRBD1
CASRAPRQGANYGYTF
TGTGCCAGCAGAGCTCCGAGACAGGGGGCTAACTATGGCTACACCTTC
>few|TRBV6-1|TRBJ2-3|-
CASVAPSTDTQYF
TGTGCCAGCGTTGCCCCTAGCACAGATACGCAGTATTTT
>few|TRBV20-1|TRBJ2-1|TRBD2
CSASPLGAGDHNEQFF
TGCAGTGCTAGCCCCTTGGGTGCGGGGGACCACAATGAGCAGTTCTTC
>-|TRBV7-9|TRBJ2-7|-
CASSLVGGNSYEQYF
TGTGCCAGCAGCTTAGTGGGCGGGAACTCCTACGAGCAGTACTTC
>few|TRBV19|TRBJ1-1|-
CASSSNGENTEAFF
TGTGCCAGTAGCTCAAATGGAGAGAACACTGAAGCTTTCTTT
>-|TRBV6-1|TRBJ1-1|-
CASEGGTEAFF
TGTGCCAGCGAGGGGGGCACTGAAGCTTTCTTT
>many|TRBV2|TRBJ2-3|-
CASSEANLRAWRDQDTQYF
TGTGCCAGCAGTGAAGCGAACCTAAGGGCGTGGAGGGATCAAGATACGCAGTATTTT
>-|TRBV19|TRBJ1-5|-
CASSMWGDAYQPQHF
TGTGCCAGTAGTATGTGGGGGGATGCGTATCAGCCCCAGCATTTT
>many|TRBV5-1|TRBJ2-3|-
CASSLARDPGDTQYF
TGCGCCAGCAGCTTGGCCCGGGACCCGGGAGATACGCAGTATTTT
>many|TRBV12-3/TRBV12-4|TRBJ1-6|-
CASSLNSYNSPLHF
TGTGCCAGCAGTTTGAACTCCTATAATTCACCCCTCCACTTT
>few|TRBV2|TRBJ1-5|TRBD1
CASSEARTGSTQPQHF
TGTGCCAGCAGTGAAGCCCGGACAGGGAGCACCCAGCCCCAGCATTTT